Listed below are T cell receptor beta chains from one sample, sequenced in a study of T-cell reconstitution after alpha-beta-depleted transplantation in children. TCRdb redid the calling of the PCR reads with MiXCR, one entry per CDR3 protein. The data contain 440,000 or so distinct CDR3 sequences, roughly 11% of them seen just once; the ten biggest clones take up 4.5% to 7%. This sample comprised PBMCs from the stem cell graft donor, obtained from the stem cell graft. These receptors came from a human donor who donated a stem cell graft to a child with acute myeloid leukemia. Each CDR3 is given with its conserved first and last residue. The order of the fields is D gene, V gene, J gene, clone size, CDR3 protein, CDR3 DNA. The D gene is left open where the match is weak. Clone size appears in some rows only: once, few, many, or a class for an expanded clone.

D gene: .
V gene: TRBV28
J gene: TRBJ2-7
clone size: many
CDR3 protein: CASRKRATGRGLTEQYF
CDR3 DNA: TGTGCCAGCAGAAAACGGGCGACAGGTCGGGGATTGACCGAGCAGTACTTC

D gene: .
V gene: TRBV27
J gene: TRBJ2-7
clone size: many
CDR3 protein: CASSLKVGYEQYF
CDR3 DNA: TGTGCCAGCAGTTTAAAGGTGGGCTACGAGCAGTACTTC

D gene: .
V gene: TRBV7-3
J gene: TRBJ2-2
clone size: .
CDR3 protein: CASRKRHSGTNTGELFF
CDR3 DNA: TGTGCCAGCAGGAAGCGACATAGCGGAACGAACACCGGGGAGCTGTTTTTT

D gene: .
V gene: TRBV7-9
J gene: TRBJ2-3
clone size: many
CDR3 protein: CASSLGEDIQLTDTQYF
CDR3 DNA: TGTGCCAGCAGCTTAGGGGAAGACATTCAGCTGACAGATACGCAGTATTTT

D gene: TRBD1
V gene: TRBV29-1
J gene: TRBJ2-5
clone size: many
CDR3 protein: CSVVGQGSFETQYF
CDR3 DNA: TGCAGCGTTGTTGGACAGGGTTCGTTCGAGACCCAGTACTTC

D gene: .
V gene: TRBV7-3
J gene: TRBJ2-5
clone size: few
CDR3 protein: CASSLRAAQETQYF
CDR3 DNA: TGTGCCAGCAGCTTAAGGGCGGCTCAAGAGACCCAGTACTTC

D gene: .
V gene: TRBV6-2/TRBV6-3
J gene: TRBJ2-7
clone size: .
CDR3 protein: CASRQPGRSYEQYF
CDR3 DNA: TGTGCCAGCAGACAGCCGGGACGATCCTACGAGCAGTACTTC

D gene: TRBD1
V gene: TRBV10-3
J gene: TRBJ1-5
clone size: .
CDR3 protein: CAIGRDRGSNQPQHF
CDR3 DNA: TGTGCCATCGGAAGGGACAGGGGATCCAATCAGCCCCAGCATTTT

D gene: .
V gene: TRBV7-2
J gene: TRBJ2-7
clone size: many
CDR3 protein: CASSPGHYEQYF
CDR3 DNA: TGTGCCAGCAGCCCCGGACATTACGAGCAGTACTTC

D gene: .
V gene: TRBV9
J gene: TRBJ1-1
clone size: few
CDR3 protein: CASSVGQEYTEAFF
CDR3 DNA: TGTGCCAGCAGCGTAGGGCAGGAATACACTGAAGCTTTCTTT

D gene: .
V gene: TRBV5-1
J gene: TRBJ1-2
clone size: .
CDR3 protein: CASTGLNNYGYTF
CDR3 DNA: TGCGCCAGCACCGGTTTGAACAACTATGGCTACACCTTC

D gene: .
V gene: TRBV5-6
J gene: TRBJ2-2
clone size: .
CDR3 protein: CASSAGRTGELFF
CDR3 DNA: TGTGCCAGCAGCGCAGGGCGAACCGGGGAGCTGTTTTTT

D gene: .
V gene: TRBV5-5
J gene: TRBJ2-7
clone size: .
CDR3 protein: CASSLLIAGSSYEQYF
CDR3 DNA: TGTGCCAGCAGCTTGCTGATAGCTGGAAGTTCCTACGAGCAGTACTTC

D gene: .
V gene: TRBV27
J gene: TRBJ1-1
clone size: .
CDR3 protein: CASSPAGPRNTEAFF
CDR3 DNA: TGTGCCAGTTCCCCTGCGGGCCCTAGGAACACTGAAGCTTTCTTT

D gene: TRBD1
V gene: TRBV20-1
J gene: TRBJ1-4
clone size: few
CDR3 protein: CSASDRGGPEKLFF
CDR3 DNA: TGCAGTGCTAGTGACAGGGGGGGGCCTGAAAAACTGTTTTTT

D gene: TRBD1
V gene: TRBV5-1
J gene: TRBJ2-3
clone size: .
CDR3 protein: CASSSWDRGADTQYF
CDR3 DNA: TGCGCCAGCAGCTCCTGGGACAGGGGGGCAGATACGCAGTATTTT

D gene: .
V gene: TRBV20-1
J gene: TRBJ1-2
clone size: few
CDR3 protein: CSARDFLRDLEGGYTF
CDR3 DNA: TGCAGTGCTAGAGATTTTTTGAGGGATCTTGAGGGGGGCTACACCTTC

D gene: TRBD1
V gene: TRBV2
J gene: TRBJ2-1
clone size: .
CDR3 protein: CASSEALLGQGNEQFF
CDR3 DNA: TGTGCCAGCAGTGAAGCGCTTCTCGGACAGGGGAATGAGCAGTTCTTC

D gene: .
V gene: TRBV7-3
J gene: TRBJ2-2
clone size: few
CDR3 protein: CASSPGGWELFF
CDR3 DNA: TGTGCCAGCAGCCCCGGTGGTTGGGAGCTGTTTTTT

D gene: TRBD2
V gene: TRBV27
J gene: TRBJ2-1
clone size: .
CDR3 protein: CASSLAGGVYNEQFF
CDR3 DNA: TGTGCCAGCAGTTTAGCGGGGGGGGTATACAATGAGCAGTTCTTC

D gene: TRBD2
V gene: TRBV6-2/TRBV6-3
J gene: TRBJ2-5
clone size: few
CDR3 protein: CASSYSGGGKETQYF
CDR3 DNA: TGTGCCAGCAGTTACTCCGGCGGGGGAAAAGAGACCCAGTACTTC

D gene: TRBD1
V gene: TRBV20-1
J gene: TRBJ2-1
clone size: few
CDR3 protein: CSARRTGGDYYNEQFF
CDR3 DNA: TGCAGTGCTAGACGGACAGGGGGGGATTACTACAATGAGCAGTTCTTC

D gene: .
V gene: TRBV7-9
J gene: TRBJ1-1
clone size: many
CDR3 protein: CASSFTAEGRAFF
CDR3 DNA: TGTGCCAGCAGCTTTACAGCGGAAGGTCGAGCTTTCTTT

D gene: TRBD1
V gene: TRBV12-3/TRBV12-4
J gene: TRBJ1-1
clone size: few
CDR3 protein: CASSLGTVAFF
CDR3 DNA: TGTGCCAGCAGCTTAGGGACAGTTGCTTTCTTT

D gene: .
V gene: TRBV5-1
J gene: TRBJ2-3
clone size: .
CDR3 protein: CASHRGTSSTDTQYF
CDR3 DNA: TGCGCCAGCCATCGGGGGACATCTAGCACAGATACGCAGTATTTT

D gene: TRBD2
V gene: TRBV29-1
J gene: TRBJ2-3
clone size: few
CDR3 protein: CSVVGTSENTDTQYF
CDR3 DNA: TGCAGCGTTGTAGGAACTAGCGAGAACACAGATACGCAGTATTTT

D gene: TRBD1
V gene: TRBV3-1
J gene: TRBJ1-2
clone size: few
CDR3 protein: CASSPAMQGALYYGYTF
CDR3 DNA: TGTGCCAGCAGCCCAGCAATGCAGGGGGCACTCTACTATGGCTACACCTTC

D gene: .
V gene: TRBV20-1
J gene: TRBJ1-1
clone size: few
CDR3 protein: CSARGADLGGTEAFF
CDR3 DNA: TGCAGTGCTAGGGGGGCAGATCTCGGCGGCACTGAAGCTTTCTTT

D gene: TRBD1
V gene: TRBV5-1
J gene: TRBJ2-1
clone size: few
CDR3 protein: CASSTEGQGALNEQFF
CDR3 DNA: TGCGCCAGCAGCACTGAGGGACAGGGGGCGCTCAATGAGCAGTTCTTC

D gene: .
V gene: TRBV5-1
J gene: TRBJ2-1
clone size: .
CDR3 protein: CASSRSGGNNEQFF
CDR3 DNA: TGCGCCAGCAGCCGGTCAGGGGGGAACAATGAGCAGTTCTTC